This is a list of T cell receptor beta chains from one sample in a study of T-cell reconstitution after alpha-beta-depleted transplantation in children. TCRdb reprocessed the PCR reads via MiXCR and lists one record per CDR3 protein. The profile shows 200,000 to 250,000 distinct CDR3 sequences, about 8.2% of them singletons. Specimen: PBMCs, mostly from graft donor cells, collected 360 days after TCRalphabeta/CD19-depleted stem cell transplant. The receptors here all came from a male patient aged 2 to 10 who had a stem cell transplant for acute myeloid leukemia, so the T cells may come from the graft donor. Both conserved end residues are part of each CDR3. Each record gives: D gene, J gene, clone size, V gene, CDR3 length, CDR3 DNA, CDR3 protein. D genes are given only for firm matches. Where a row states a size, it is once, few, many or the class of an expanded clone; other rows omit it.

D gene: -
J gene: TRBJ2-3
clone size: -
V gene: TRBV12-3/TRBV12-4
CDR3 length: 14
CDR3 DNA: TGTGCCAGCAGTTCCCGGGCACCTTGGGATACGCAGTATTTT
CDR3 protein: CASSSRAPWDTQYF

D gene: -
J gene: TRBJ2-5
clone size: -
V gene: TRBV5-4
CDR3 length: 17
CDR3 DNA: TGTGCCAGCAGCTTGGTGGGGGCAGGCTGGGGGCAAGAGACCCAGTACTTC
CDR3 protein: CASSLVGAGWGQETQYF

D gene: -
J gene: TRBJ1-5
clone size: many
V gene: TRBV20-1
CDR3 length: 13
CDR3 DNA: TGCAGTGCCACCCGGGACTCCAATCAGCCCCAGCATTTT
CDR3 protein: CSATRDSNQPQHF

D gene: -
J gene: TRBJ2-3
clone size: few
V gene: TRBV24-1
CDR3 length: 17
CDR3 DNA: TGTGCCACCAGTGGCTCCCGGACAGAGGATTTCACAGATACGCAGTATTTT
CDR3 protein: CATSGSRTEDFTDTQYF

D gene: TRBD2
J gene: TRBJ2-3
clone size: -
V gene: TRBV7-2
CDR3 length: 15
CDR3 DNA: TGTGCCAGCAAACTAGCGGGAGGTGGCACAGATACGCAGTATTTT
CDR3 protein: CASKLAGGGTDTQYF

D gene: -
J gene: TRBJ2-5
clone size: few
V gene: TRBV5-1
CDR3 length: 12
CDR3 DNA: TGCGCCAGCAGCCCCGGGACAGAGACCCAGTACTTC
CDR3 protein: CASSPGTETQYF

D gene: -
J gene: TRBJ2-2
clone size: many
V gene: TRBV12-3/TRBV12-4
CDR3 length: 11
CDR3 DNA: TGTGCCAGCAGAAATACCGGGGAGCTGTTTTTT
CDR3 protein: CASRNTGELFF

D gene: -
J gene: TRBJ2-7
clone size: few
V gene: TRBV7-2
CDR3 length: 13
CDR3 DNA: TGTGCCAGCAGCTTAGCCCTCCCCTACGAGCAGTACTTC
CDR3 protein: CASSLALPYEQYF

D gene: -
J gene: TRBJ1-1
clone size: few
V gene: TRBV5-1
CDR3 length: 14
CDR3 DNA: TGCGCCAGCAGCACCGCTTTAGGGAACACTGAAGCTTTCTTT
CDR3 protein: CASSTALGNTEAFF

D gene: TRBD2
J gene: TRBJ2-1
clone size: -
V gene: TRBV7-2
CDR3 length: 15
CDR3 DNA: TGTGCCAGCACTGAGGGTGGTAGCGGGGGGAGTGAGCAGTTCTTC
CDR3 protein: CASTEGGSGGSEQFF

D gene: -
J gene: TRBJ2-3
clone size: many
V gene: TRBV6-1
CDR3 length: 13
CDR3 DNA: TGTGCCATCCAGGGTGTCCTCTTCTTTACGCAGTATTTT
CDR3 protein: CAIQGVLFFTQYF

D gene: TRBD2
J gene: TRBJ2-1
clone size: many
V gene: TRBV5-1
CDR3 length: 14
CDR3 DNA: TGCGCCAGCAGCTTGGGGACTAGTGGCAATGAGCAGTTCTTC
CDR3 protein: CASSLGTSGNEQFF

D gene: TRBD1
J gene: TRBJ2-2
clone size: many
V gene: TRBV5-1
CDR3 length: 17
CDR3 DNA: TGCGCCAGCAGCTCGCATCGGGGACAGGCGAACACCGGGGAGCTGTTTTTT
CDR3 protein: CASSSHRGQANTGELFF

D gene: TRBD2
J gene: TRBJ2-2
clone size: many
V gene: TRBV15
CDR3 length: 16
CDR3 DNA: TGTGCCACCAGCAGCTCCAGCGGGGCTTTTACCGGGGAGCTGTTTTTT
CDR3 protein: CATSSSSGAFTGELFF

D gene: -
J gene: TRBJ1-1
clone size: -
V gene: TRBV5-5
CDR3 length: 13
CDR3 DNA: TGTGCCAGCAGCCCCACAGGGATCGCCGCAGCTTTCTTT
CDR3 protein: CASSPTGIAAAFF

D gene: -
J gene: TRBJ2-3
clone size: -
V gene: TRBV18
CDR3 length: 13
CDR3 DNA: TGTGCCAGCTCAAACGGGATCCCAGATACGCAGTATTTT
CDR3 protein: CASSNGIPDTQYF

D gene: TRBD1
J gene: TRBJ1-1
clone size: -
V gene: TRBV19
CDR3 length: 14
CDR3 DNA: TGTGCCAGTAGTACACGGGACAGGGAGACTGAAGCTTTCTTT
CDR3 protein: CASSTRDRETEAFF